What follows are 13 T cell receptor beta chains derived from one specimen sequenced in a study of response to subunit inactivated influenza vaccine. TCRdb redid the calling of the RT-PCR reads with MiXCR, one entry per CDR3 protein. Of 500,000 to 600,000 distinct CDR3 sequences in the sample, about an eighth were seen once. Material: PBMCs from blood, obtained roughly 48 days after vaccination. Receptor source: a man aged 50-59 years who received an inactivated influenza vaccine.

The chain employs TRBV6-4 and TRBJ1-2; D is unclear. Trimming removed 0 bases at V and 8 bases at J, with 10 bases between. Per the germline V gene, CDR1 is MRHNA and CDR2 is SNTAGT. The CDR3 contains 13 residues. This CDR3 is CASSDSGLGGYTF. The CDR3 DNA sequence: TGTGCCAGCAGTGACTCGGGTCTAGGCGGCTACACCTTC.

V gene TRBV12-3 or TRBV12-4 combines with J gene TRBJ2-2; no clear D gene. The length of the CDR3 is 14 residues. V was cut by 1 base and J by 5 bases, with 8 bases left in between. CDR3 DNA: TGTGCCAGCAGTTTAGGCTTGGAAACCGGGGAGCTGTTTTTT. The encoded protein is CASSLGLETGELFF.

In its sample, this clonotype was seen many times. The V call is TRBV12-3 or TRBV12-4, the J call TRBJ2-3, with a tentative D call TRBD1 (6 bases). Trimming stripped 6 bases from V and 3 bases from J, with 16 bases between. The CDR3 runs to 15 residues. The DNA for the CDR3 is TGTGCCAGCAGAGAAGGGGGAGTGTGGACAGATACGCAGTATTTT. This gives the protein CASREGGVWTDTQYF.

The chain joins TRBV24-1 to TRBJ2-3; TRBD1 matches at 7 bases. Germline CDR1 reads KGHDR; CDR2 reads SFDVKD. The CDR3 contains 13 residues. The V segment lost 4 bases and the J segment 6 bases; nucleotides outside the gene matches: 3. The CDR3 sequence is CATSEDRADTQYF. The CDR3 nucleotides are TGTGCCACCAGTGAAGACAGGGCGGATACGCAGTATTTT.

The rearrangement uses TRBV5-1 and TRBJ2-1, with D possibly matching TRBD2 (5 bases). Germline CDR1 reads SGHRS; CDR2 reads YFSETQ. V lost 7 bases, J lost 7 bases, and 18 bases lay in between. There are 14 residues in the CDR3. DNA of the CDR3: TGCGCCAGCGACCCCGGTTCGGGGAGTAATGAGCAGTTCTTC. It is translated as CASDPGSGSNEQFF.

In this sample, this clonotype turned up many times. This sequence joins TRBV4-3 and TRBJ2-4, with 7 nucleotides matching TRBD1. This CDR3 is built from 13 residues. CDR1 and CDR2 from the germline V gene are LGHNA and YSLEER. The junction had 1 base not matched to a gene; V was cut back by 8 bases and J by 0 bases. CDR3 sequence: CASGDRAKNIQYF. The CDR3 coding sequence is TGCGCCAGCGGGGACAGAGCCAAAAACATTCAGTACTTC.

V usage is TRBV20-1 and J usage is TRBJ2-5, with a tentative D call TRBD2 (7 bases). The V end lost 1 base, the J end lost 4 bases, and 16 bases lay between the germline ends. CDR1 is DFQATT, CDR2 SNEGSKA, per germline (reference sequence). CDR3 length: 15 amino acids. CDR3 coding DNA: TGCAGTGCTAGAGGGGGGCGGGAGAACCTAGAGACCCAGTACTTC. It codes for CSARGGRENLETQYF.

The CDR3 nucleotides are TGCGCCAGCAGCCAAGGGTGGGGGGGCTCCTACGAGCAGTACTTC. Translated, it gives CASSQGWGGSYEQYF. The gene calls are TRBV4-3 and TRBJ2-7, with 7 bases that match TRBD2. Germline assignment: CDR1 LGHNA and CDR2 YSLEER. The V and J ends lost 1 base and 0 bases, in that order; junction bases with no gene match: 3. CDR3 length: 15 amino acids.

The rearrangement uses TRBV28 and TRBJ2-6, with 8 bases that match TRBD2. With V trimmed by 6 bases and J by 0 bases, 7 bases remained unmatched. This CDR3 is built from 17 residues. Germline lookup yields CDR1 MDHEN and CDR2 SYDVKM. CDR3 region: CASREAGVLSGANVLTF. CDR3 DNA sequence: TGTGCCAGCAGAGAAGCGGGGGTCCTCTCTGGGGCCAACGTCCTGACTTTC.

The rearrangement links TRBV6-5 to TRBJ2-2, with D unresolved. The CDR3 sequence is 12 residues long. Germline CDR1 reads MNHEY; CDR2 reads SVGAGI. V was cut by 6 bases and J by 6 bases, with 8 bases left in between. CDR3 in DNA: TGTGCCAGCAGCATTCCCCCCGGGGAGCTGTTTTTT. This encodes CASSIPPGELFF.

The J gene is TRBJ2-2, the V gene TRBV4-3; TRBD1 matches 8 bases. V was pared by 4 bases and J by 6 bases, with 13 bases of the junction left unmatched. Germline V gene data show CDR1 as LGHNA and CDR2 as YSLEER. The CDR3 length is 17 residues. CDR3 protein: CASSLPGGQVDPGELFF. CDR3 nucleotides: TGCGCCAGCAGCCTACCCGGGGGACAGGTCGATCCCGGGGAGCTGTTTTTT.

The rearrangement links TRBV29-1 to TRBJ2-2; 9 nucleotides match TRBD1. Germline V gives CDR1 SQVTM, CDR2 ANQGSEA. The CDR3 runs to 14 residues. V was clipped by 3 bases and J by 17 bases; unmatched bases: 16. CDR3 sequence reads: CSVDSGQGHGELFF. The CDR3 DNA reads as TGCAGCGTTGACTCGGGACAGGGACACGGGGAGTTATTTTTT.

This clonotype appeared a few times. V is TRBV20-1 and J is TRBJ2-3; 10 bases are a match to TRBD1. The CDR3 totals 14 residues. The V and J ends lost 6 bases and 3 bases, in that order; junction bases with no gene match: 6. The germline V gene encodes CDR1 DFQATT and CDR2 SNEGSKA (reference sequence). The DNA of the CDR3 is TGCAGTGCCAGTGACAGGGGGCGGACAGATACGCAGTATTTT. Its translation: CSASDRGRTDTQYF.